This TCR beta chain was documented in a study of cytomegalovirus exposure and HLA in healthy donors. Across the whole study: Drawn from HLA-typed donors, about 82 million unique TCRs were held in an early data release.

60 Vbeta and 13 Jbeta primers were used in PCR. Clones were read by immunoSEQ multiplex PCR, and TCRdb kept only the in-frame ones, dropping some. This sample has approximately 200,000 clones, with under 80% found just once. Overall study findings and caveats: Later analysis suggested links between common viral pathogens and several top significant clusters.

This clone is a singleton in its sample. Its antigen remains unknown. The CDR3 covers 10 residues. The sample taken for sequencing was PBMCs. This clonotype was sampled from a young man in good health and CMV-seropositive. This chain uses TRBV21-1 with TRBJ1-1. TRBV21-1 is tagged as a pseudogene. The CDR3 coding sequence is TGTGCCAGCTTAAACACTGAAGCTTTCTTT. Translated, it gives CASLNTEAFF.